This TCR beta chain was identified in a study of T cell changes during pregnancy in multiple sclerosis. The protocol was immunoSEQ multiplex PCR, while the TCRdb copy is restricted to in-frame clones and leaves out a portion. The sample lists about 110,000 clones; just under 95% were seen once. The CDR3 has 17 amino acids. Germline V gives CDR1 SGHRS, CDR2 YFSETQ. J gave up 0 bases and V 2 bases, and 5 bases lay outside the gene matches. The rearrangement joins TRBV5-1 to TRBJ2-3; 11 bases align to TRBD2. This sequence originates from a female donor with multiple sclerosis, enrolled in a pregnancy study. Specimen: peripheral blood, collected after pregnancy. The DNA of the CDR3 is TGCGCCAGCAGCTTTACTAGCGGGGGCTCTAGCACAGATACGCAGTATTTT. Amino acid sequence: CASSFTSGGSSTDTQYF.